This TCR beta chain originates from a study of regulatory dendritic cells for organ transplantation. Profiling relied on immunoSEQ multiplex PCR, and the TCRdb table lists in-frame clones only, not all of them. Among 30,000 or so clones listed, roughly four fifths were seen once. Looked up from germline, CDR1 is SGHNT and CDR2 is YYREEE (reference sequence). V was cut by 0 bases and J by 9 bases, with 10 bases left in between. The CDR3 runs 13 residues. This clonotype was sampled from a human donor in good health. Material for sequencing was naive CD4+ T cells from blood. Noted subset: CD45RA+ naive T cells. The V call is TRBV5-4, the J call TRBJ2-1, with D uncertain. The CDR3 DNA follows: TGTGCCAGCAGCTTGGTCACTACGGCTGAGCAGTTCTTC. Translating gives CASSLVTTAEQFF. Full variable domain (rest looked up from reference TRBV5-4 and TRBJ2-1): ETGVTQSPTHLIKTRGQQVTLRCSSQSGHNTVSWYQQALGQGPQFIFQYYREEENGRGNFPPRFSGLQFPNYSSELNVNALELDDSALYLCASSLVTTAEQFFGPGTRLTVL.